This section outlines one T cell receptor (beta chain) sequence together with its context. Its antigen is not identified. The V and J ends lost 4 bases and 8 bases, in that order; junction bases with no gene match: 4. The CDR3 spans 15 residues. CDR1 and CDR2 from the germline V gene are SGHRS and YFSETQ. The table came from immunoSEQ multiplex PCR; TCRdb's copy has only in-frame clones and leaves some out. The data hold about 5,000 clones, with about 61% observed a single time. This sample was included in a study of early stage breast cancer tumors. Regarding the study as a whole: Tumors had around 2.3-fold higher T cell density than normal breast. Blood repertoires resembled normal breast more than tumor. Enriched TCRB sequences shared across patients were mostly commonly generated sequences.

Tumor samples used roughly 18-55 mg of diced tissue. The chain uses TRBV5-1 and TRBJ2-1, with 15 nucleotides matching TRBD2. The sequencing sample was made of breast tumor tissue. The TCR comes from a person aged 50-59 years with breast cancer. CDR3: CASSRTSGRADEQFF. Written as DNA, the CDR3 is TGCGCCAGCAGCAGGACTAGCGGGAGGGCCGATGAGCAGTTCTTC.